Following are 22 T cell receptor beta chains from one sample sequenced in a study of shared clonotypes between healthy human individuals. Sequencing used immunoSEQ multiplex PCR; TCRdb keeps in-frame clones, though not all of them. The table shows hundreds of thousands of clones, with around 95% occurring only once. Naive CD8 populations comprised CD45RO-negative cells positively selected for CCR7, excluding terminally differentiated effector memory CD45RA+ cells. Sequenced material: naive CD8+ T cells sorted from blood. All receptors come from a young woman in good health.

This clone was counted a few times. The chain recombines TRBV6-5 with TRBJ2-7; 8 bases align to TRBD1. Germline loops: CDR1 MNHEY, CDR2 SVGAGI. This CDR3 comprises 14 residues. Germline trimming cut 1 base from V and 3 bases from J; bases unmatched to any gene: 2. The CDR3: CASSYFGQGYEQYF. In DNA form, the CDR3 reads TGTGCCAGCAGTTACTTCGGACAGGGCTACGAGCAGTACTTC.

The chain is built from TRBV4-1 and TRBJ2-1, with 8 bases lining up with TRBD1. V was pared by 1 base and J by 7 bases, with 9 bases of the junction left unmatched. CDR1 and CDR2 (germline): MGHRA, YSYEKL. The CDR3 sequence is 16 residues long. The CDR3, as DNA: TGCGCCAGCAGCCAAGGGGTACACAGGGGGTCTAATGAGCAGTTCTTC. It yields the protein CASSQGVHRGSNEQFF.

This chain connects TRBV6-4 to TRBJ1-1, with D tentatively TRBD1 (5 bases). Trimming stripped 4 bases from V and 6 bases from J, with 18 bases between. The CDR3 has 15 amino acids. The germline CDR1 and CDR2 sequences are MRHNA and SNTAGT. Here the CDR3 reads CASSVLGGKGAEAFF. The CDR3 region has the DNA TGTGCCAGCAGTGTCCTGGGGGGGAAGGGTGCTGAAGCTTTCTTT.

The chain links TRBV27 to TRBJ2-1, with D possibly being TRBD1 (6 bases). Trimming shortened V by 4 bases and J by 13 bases, and 14 bases separated the two germline ends. The CDR3 consists of 12 residues. Germline V gene lookup returns CDR1 MNHEY and CDR2 SMNVEV (reference sequence). For the CDR3, the DNA is TGTGCCAGCAGTTCGACCGGGACAACACAGTTCTTC. Its protein is CASSSTGTTQFF.

This clone was seen just once. The CDR3 nucleotides are TGTGCCAGCAGCGTAGCGGACACCTCCTACGAGCAGTACTTC. Protein sequence: CASSVADTSYEQYF. The chain recombines TRBV27 with TRBJ2-7; maybe TRBD2 (6 bases). The length of the CDR3 is 14 residues. Trimming removed 6 bases from V and 0 bases from J, with 12 bases in between. Germline V gene data show CDR1 as MNHEY and CDR2 as SMNVEV (reference sequence).

The chain has TRBV19 and TRBJ2-3; TRBD2 is a possible D gene (6 bases). V shed 7 bases and J shed 4 bases, with 18 bases lying between them. Germline loops: CDR1 LNHDA, CDR2 SQIVND (reference sequence). This CDR3 has 15 residues. The CDR3 spells CASTPDYMGPDTQYF. The CDR3, as DNA: TGTGCCAGTACCCCGGACTATATGGGTCCAGATACGCAGTATTTT.

The rearrangement links TRBV4-1 to TRBJ2-7; possibly TRBD2 for D (6 bases). CDR1 is MGHRA and CDR2 is YSYEKL in the germline V gene. V was cut by 0 bases and J by 3 bases, with 12 bases left in between. This CDR3 has 15 amino acids. This CDR3 reads CASSQEAEGLYEQYF. The CDR3 DNA reads as TGCGCCAGCAGCCAAGAGGCGGAGGGCCTCTACGAGCAGTACTTC.

This chain connects TRBV4-1 to TRBJ1-5, with 10 bases aligning to TRBD1. J lost 4 bases, V lost 3 bases, and 3 bases had no gene match. In germline, CDR1 is MGHRA, CDR2 YSYEKL. This CDR3 is 15 amino acids long. The CDR3 bases are TGCGCCAGCAGCCATCGGACAGGGGGGAATCAGCCCCAGCATTTT. Protein sequence: CASSHRTGGNQPQHF.

This chain uses TRBV5-8 with TRBJ1-5, with 9 bases aligning to TRBD1. After removal of 0 bases from V and 7 bases from J, the junction contained 8 bases not matched to a gene. Germline V gene lookup returns CDR1 SGHTS and CDR2 YDEGEE. The CDR3 has 16 residues. This CDR3 is CASSLGQGGRGQPQHF. The CDR3 DNA reads TGTGCCAGCAGCTTGGGACAGGGGGGACGGGGACAGCCCCAGCATTTT.

V and J are TRBV28 and TRBJ2-3; 7 nucleotides agree with TRBD1. The CDR3 covers 19 residues. Germline V lookup: CDR1 MDHEN, CDR2 SYDVKM. Trimming removed 5 bases from V and 0 bases from J; junction bases left unmatched: 17. The CDR3 DNA follows: TGTGCCAGCAGTACAATAAAACTTAAAGGGACAGCTAGCACAGATACGCAGTATTTT. It yields the protein CASSTIKLKGTASTDTQYF.

This sequence joins TRBV4-1 and TRBJ2-5; 7 nucleotides agree with TRBD2. Gene TRBJ2-7 matches the end of the DNA better, so the J call may be wrong. Per germline, CDR1 MGHRA and CDR2 YSYEKL. This CDR3 is built from 15 residues. The CDR3 sequence is CASSQEGIGRGEQYF. The DNA for the CDR3 is TGCGCCAGCAGCCAAGAAGGTATAGGGAGGGGCGAGCAGTACTTC.

This chain links TRBV6-1 with TRBJ2-7; D perhaps matches TRBD2 (6 bases). Germline loops: CDR1 MNHNS, CDR2 SASEGT. V was pared by 3 bases and J by 0 bases, with 12 bases between. The CDR3 runs 15 residues. CDR3 sequence: CASSELGGDSYEQYF. The CDR3 DNA is TGTGCCAGCAGTGAGTTAGGCGGGGACTCCTACGAGCAGTACTTC.

The genes are TRBV5-4 and TRBJ1-2, with a weak D call TRBD1 (5 bases). The CDR3 spans 13 residues. Trimming stripped 6 bases from V and 8 bases from J, with 17 bases between. Germline V gene lookup returns CDR1 SGHNT and CDR2 YYREEE (reference sequence). The DNA for the CDR3 is TGTGCCAGCAACCCCGGGGGTAATTACGGCTACACCTTC. It codes for CASNPGGNYGYTF.

J is TRBJ1-1 and V is TRBV9; D gene ambiguous. Trimming removed 4 bases from V and 4 bases from J, with 20 bases in between. CDR1 and CDR2 (germline): SGDLS, YYNGEE. CDR3 length: 16 amino acids. The CDR3 loop reads CASSPPPQPGSTEAFF. The CDR3 DNA is TGTGCCAGCAGCCCCCCCCCGCAGCCCGGGTCCACTGAAGCTTTCTTT.

The chain couples TRBV29-1 to TRBJ2-1; D is possibly TRBD1 (6 bases). V was shortened by 7 bases and J by 5 bases, with 15 bases between the two germline ends. Germline V lookup: CDR1 SQVTM, CDR2 ANQGSEA. The CDR3 is 13 residues long. The CDR3, as DNA: TGCAGCGGGCAGACAGGAGAAGACAATGAGCAGTTCTTC. Amino acids: CSGQTGEDNEQFF.

This clone was recorded a few times. The V gene is TRBV29-1, the J gene TRBJ1-1; 7 bases map to TRBD1. Per the germline V gene, CDR1 is SQVTM and CDR2 is ANQGSEA. V was clipped by 7 bases and J by 8 bases; unmatched bases: 7. This CDR3 is 11 amino acids long. CDR3 amino acids: CSGDREGEAFF. CDR3 sequence (DNA): TGCAGCGGTGACAGGGAAGGGGAAGCTTTCTTT.

The V call is TRBV28, the J call TRBJ2-6, with 10 bases identical to TRBD2. V was pared by 6 bases and J by 2 bases, with 7 bases of the junction left unmatched. Germline V gives CDR1 MDHEN, CDR2 SYDVKM. The CDR3 runs 17 residues. This CDR3 is CASSRGTSVAGANVLTF. CDR3 nucleotides: TGTGCCAGCAGCCGCGGGACTAGCGTGGCTGGGGCCAACGTCCTGACTTTC.

In this sample, this clone turned up a few times. This chain joins TRBV28 and TRBJ1-5, with D possibly TRBD1 on 6 matching bases. CDR1 is MDHEN and CDR2 is SYDVKM in the germline V gene. V lost 9 bases and J 1 base, leaving 13 bases between the germline ends. This CDR3 comprises 14 residues. CDR3 in amino acids: CASRTDVSNQPQHF. CDR3 coding DNA: TGTGCCAGTCGGACAGATGTCAGCAATCAGCCCCAGCATTTT.

The V and J genes are TRBV10-3 and TRBJ2-1, with 10 nucleotides matching TRBD2. The CDR3 totals 15 residues. J was trimmed by 2 bases and V by 5 bases; bases with no gene match: 3. From germline, CDR1 is ENHRY and CDR2 SYGVKD. The CDR3, as DNA: TGTGCCATCAGTTCTAGCGGGAGTACCTACAATGAGCAGTTCTTC. Protein sequence: CAISSSGSTYNEQFF.

The rearrangement uses TRBV5-1 and TRBJ1-3, with TRBD1 matching 7 bases. V lost 4 bases to trimming and J lost 4 bases; unmatched junction nucleotides: 5. The CDR3 extends over 14 amino acids. Germline CDR1 reads SGHRS; CDR2 reads YFSETQ. The CDR3 protein is CASSDGQEGNTIYF. The CDR3 region has the DNA TGCGCCAGCAGCGACGGACAGGAGGGAAACACCATATATTTT.

The rearrangement joins TRBV27 to TRBJ2-1; 7 positions agree with TRBD1. In germline, CDR1 is MNHEY, CDR2 SMNVEV (reference sequence). J was trimmed by 6 bases and V by 9 bases; bases with no gene match: 2. This CDR3 spans 11 amino acids. The CDR3 region has the DNA TGTGCCAGTCACAGGGGCAATGAGCAGTTCTTC. The encoded protein is CASHRGNEQFF.

V usage is TRBV27 and J usage is TRBJ2-7; D possibly matches TRBD1 or TRBD2 (5 bases each). With 5 bases removed from V and 6 bases from J, the gap between germline ends came to 17 bases. This CDR3 comprises 14 residues. Germline V CDR1 and CDR2: MNHEY, SMNVEV (reference sequence). The chain's CDR3 is CASSAITRDAEQYF. CDR3 sequence (DNA): TGTGCCAGCAGTGCAATTACCCGGGACGCCGAGCAGTACTTC.